The clone carrying this T cell receptor (beta chain) has only a few counts. Authors' methods: Estimation of nucleated cell counts was performed using reference gene primer amplification. Measured with immunoSEQ multiplex PCR; TCRdb has only the in-frame clones, and not every one. V, J and clone size are those of that table, while D and trimming were read from the DNA. The sample gives 100,000 to 150,000 clones, approximately 86% of which show up once; 9.5% to 12% is in the top ten. The data derive from a study of blood T cell repertoires in COVID-19. CDR1 SGHRS and CDR2 YFSETQ come from the germline V gene. This CDR3 comprises 13 residues. V shed 1 base and J shed 3 bases, with 5 bases lying between them. Recruited during active infection, patients (from Seattle) were subsequently followed longitudinally.

The specimen sequenced was peripheral blood. The clonotype was recovered from a woman in her seventies with COVID-19, enrolled during active disease. The chain combines TRBV5-1 with TRBJ1-3; D unresolved. For the CDR3, the DNA is TGCGCCAGCAGCTTGTACAGTGGAAACACCATATATTTT. It encodes CASSLYSGNTIYF.